The clone carrying this T cell receptor beta chain was seen only a few times. The antigen is unknown. Sequenced material consisted of expressed TCRB transcripts (all of the isolated RNA was reverse transcribed). Assay: immunoSEQ multiplex PCR; the TCRdb copy retains only in-frame clones and omits some. Of about 260,000 clones listed, roughly 22% are singletons. Naive, central memory, regulatory and stem cell-like memory cells within the CD4+ compartment were sorted using CD45RO/CCR7/CD25/CD127/CD95/CD27. The data derive from a study of beta chain features in type 1 diabetes. Regarding the study as a whole: TCRB CDR3s were moderately but significantly shorter in Type 1 diabetes patients in all four CD4+ subsets. There was a possibility that cDNA sequencing over-represented cells with high TCR expression.

This CDR3 region has 14 residues. The germline CDR1 and CDR2 sequences are SGHRS and YFSETQ. The V gene lost 4 bases and the J gene lost 2 bases, with 11 bases spanning the gap. The receptor comes from a middle-aged woman with type 1 diabetes. This rearrangement joins TRBV5-1 to TRBJ2-3, with D possibly being TRBD1 (6 bases). The sequenced sample consisted of naive CD4+ T cells from blood. The CDR3 protein is CASSADRFTDTQYF. The DNA for the CDR3 is TGCGCCAGCAGCGCAGACAGGTTCACAGATACGCAGTATTTT.